The 25 T cell receptor beta chains presented below share a single source sample, sequenced in a study of cytomegalovirus exposure and HLA in healthy donors. The primer mix had 60 Vbeta and 13 Jbeta primers. Assay: immunoSEQ multiplex PCR; the TCRdb copy retains only in-frame clones and omits some. Among some 190,000 clones listed, more than 60% were seen once. The specimen sequenced was PBMCs. These receptors were taken from a young woman in good health and CMV-seropositive.

The CDR3 sequence is CSARAGSSSYEQYF. The CDR3 DNA sequence: TGCAGCGCTCGTGCGGGGTCATCTTCCTACGAGCAGTACTTC. J is TRBJ2-7 and V is TRBV29-1, with D perhaps TRBD2 (6 bases). Germline V CDR1 and CDR2: SQVTM, ANQGSEA. Trimming pared 7 bases from V and 1 base from J, leaving 17 bases between. The CDR3 extends over 14 amino acids.

The rearrangement uses TRBV5-1 and TRBJ1-2, with 9 bases that match TRBD1. The CDR3 spans 15 residues. CDR1 is SGHRS and CDR2 is YFSETQ in the germline V gene. V lost 3 bases, J lost 11 bases, and 14 bases stayed unmatched. The CDR3 is CASSYDPGQGGWYTF. The CDR3 DNA follows: TGCGCCAGCAGCTACGATCCGGGACAGGGTGGTTGGTACACCTTC.

The V gene is TRBV30, the J gene TRBJ1-2; D gene ambiguous. Germline CDR1 GTSNPN, CDR2 SVGIG (reference sequence). CDR3 size: 10 residues. V was shortened by 7 bases and J by 8 bases, with 11 bases between the two germline ends. CDR3 sequence reads: CASGWVGYTF. The CDR3 nucleotides read TGTGCCTCCGGGTGGGTGGGCTACACCTTC.

This chain links TRBV5-6 with TRBJ2-7, with D possibly being TRBD2 (5 bases). The germline gives CDR1 SGHDT, CDR2 YYEEEE. The CDR3 loop spans 12 amino acids. Trimming shortened V by 5 bases and J by 6 bases, and 12 bases separated the two germline ends. The CDR3 is CASRHGGTEQYF. The CDR3 bases are TGTGCCAGCAGACACGGAGGTACCGAGCAGTACTTC. Looking up the rest from reference TRBV5-6 and TRBJ2-7 gives the full variable domain: DAGVTQSPTHLIKTRGQQVTLRCSPKSGHDTVSWYQQALGQGPQFIFQYYEEEERQRGNFPDRFSGHQFPNYSSELNVNALLLGDSALYLCASRHGGTEQYFGPGTRLTVT.

This rearrangement joins TRBV6-6 to TRBJ2-1; the match to TRBD2 covers 9 bases. The ends lost 6 bases at V and 0 bases at J; junction bases unmatched: 6. The germline V gene encodes CDR1 MNHNY and CDR2 SVGAGI (reference sequence). The CDR3 spans 16 residues. The CDR3 DNA sequence: TGTGCCAGCAGCCACACGACTAGCGGCTCCTACAATGAGCAGTTCTTC. Residues: CASSHTTSGSYNEQFF.

V is TRBV27 and J is TRBJ1-2, with 8 bases lining up with TRBD1. Germline CDR1 MNHEY, CDR2 SMNVEV (reference sequence). Trimming removed 4 bases from V and 9 bases from J; junction bases left unmatched: 10. This CDR3 is built from 14 residues. The CDR3 nucleotides are TGTGCCAGCAGTTCCCCTGACAGGGGCCAGAGCTACACCTTC. The encoded protein is CASSSPDRGQSYTF.

The genes are TRBV7-2 and TRBJ1-6; D might be TRBD1 (5 bases). Germline CDR1 is SGHTA and CDR2 is FQGNSA. Trimming took 2 bases from V and 14 from J, leaving 19 bases between them. There are 15 residues in the CDR3. The CDR3 here is CASSLPSGHASALHF. The CDR3 DNA reads as TGTGCCAGCAGCTTACCCTCCGGACACGCGTCCGCCCTCCACTTT.

The CDR3 here is CASSQDGGAPQETQYF. CDR3 DNA sequence: TGCGCCAGCAGCCAAGATGGAGGGGCACCACAAGAGACCCAGTACTTC. The chain is built from TRBV4-3 and TRBJ2-5, with D possibly matching TRBD2 (6 bases). Germline-derived CDR1 and CDR2 are LGHNA and YSLEER. V dropped 0 bases and J dropped 2 bases, with 13 bases sitting between them. This CDR3 contains 16 residues.

CDR3 coding DNA: TGTGCCAGCAGCCTCTCGACAGGGGGTCACTACACCTTC. Protein: CASSLSTGGHYTF. The rearrangement joins TRBV7-8 to TRBJ1-2, with TRBD1 matching 9 bases. The CDR3 sequence is 13 residues long. V was clipped by 5 bases and J by 10 bases; unmatched bases: 8. CDR1 SGHVS and CDR2 FQNEAQ come from the germline V gene. Based on the CDR3 plus reference TRBV7-8 and TRBJ1-2, the full variable domain is GAGVSQSPRYKVAKRGQDVALRCDPISGHVSLFWYQQALGQGPEFLTYFQNEAQLDKSGLPSDRFFAERPEGSVSTLKIQRTQQEDSAVYLCASSLSTGGHYTFGSGTRLTVV.

The chain recombines TRBV19 with TRBJ2-1; a weak D match, TRBD2 (7 bases). The V end was cut by 6 bases, the J end by 8 bases, with 23 bases between. The V gene's germline CDR1 is LNHDA and CDR2 SQIVND (reference sequence). The CDR3 is made up of 16 amino acids. DNA of the CDR3: TGTGCCAGTAGAAAAACGGCTTGGGCGGGGGCATATGAGCAGTTCTTC. It codes for CASRKTAWAGAYEQFF.

The rearrangement links TRBV29-1 to TRBJ1-2, with D perhaps matching TRBD1 (6 bases). This CDR3 spans 14 amino acids. Germline V gene lookup returns CDR1 SQVTM and CDR2 ANQGSEA. V was clipped by 7 bases and J by 8 bases, with 23 bases between them. This chain's CDR3 is CSAGEGGQNGGYTF. DNA of the CDR3: TGCAGCGCCGGGGAGGGGGGGCAGAATGGGGGCTACACCTTC.

This sequence joins TRBV6-6 and TRBJ1-1; 8 nucleotides agree with TRBD1. The trim removed 5 bases at V and 7 bases at J, leaving 12 bases unmatched. Germline CDR1 is MNHNY and CDR2 is SVGAGI (reference sequence). The CDR3 is 15 amino acids. This chain's CDR3 is CASSHHQGAAIEAFF. The CDR3, as DNA: TGTGCCAGCAGTCATCATCAGGGGGCTGCCATTGAAGCTTTCTTT.

The chain combines TRBV27 with TRBJ1-1, with unresolved D. This CDR3 has 13 amino acids. V gave up 5 bases and J gave up 7 bases, with 14 bases separating them. Germline V CDR1 and CDR2: MNHEY, SMNVEV (reference sequence). In DNA, the CDR3 is TGTGCCAGCAGTCCTTTGATGGGCCGTGAAGCTTTCTTT. Translated, it gives CASSPLMGREAFF.

This clone has just one count. The rearrangement uses TRBV19 and TRBJ2-1; tentatively, D is TRBD1 (6 bases). Germline V gives CDR1 LNHDA, CDR2 SQIVND (reference sequence). The ends were cut back, 3 bases at V and 1 base at J, with 10 bases in the middle. The CDR3 is 15 residues long. Here the CDR3 DNA reads TGTGCCAGTAGTATCGATGGGACATCCTACAATGAGCAGTTCTTC. Protein product: CASSIDGTSYNEQFF. The entire variable domain, with the rest obtained from reference TRBV19 and TRBJ2-1, is as follows: DGGITQSPKYLFRKEGQNVTLSCEQNLNHDAMYWYRQDPGQGLRLIYYSQIVNDFQKGDIAEGYSVSREKKESFPLTVTSAQKNPTAFYLCASSIDGTSYNEQFFGPGTRLTVL.

This sequence joins TRBV2 and TRBJ2-5; a possible D gene is TRBD1 (6 bases). This CDR3 spans 12 amino acids. The germline V gene has CDR1 SNHLY and CDR2 FYNNEI. Between the trimmed V and J ends, which lost 6 bases and 2 bases, there was a span of 7 bases. This CDR3 is CASRRGQETQYF. CDR3 sequence (DNA): TGTGCCAGCAGAAGGGGGCAAGAGACCCAGTACTTC.

The V call is TRBV7-2, the J call TRBJ1-1; perhaps TRBD1 as D (5 bases). Looked up from germline, CDR1 is SGHTA and CDR2 is FQGNSA. The CDR3 length is 14 residues. Trimming removed 5 bases from V and 4 bases from J, with 14 bases in between. In nucleotides, the CDR3 is TGTGCCAGCAGCAGGATGGGGGGGACCACTGAAGCTTTCTTT. It specifies CASSRMGGTTEAFF.

CDR3 DNA: TGTGCCAGCAGCCCGGCCGGGACTAGCGGAGGTCAGCAGTACTTC. Translation gives CASSPAGTSGGQQYF. The chain has TRBV7-9 and TRBJ2-7; TRBD2 matches 11 bases. The CDR3 consists of 15 residues. Per germline, CDR1 SEHNR and CDR2 FQNEAQ (reference sequence). Trimming took 5 bases from V and 8 from J; bases not matched to a gene: 11.

The chain joins TRBV7-6 to TRBJ2-2, with TRBD1 identical over 7 bases. Trimming took 6 bases from V and 6 from J; bases not matched to a gene: 16. Germline V gives CDR1 SGHVS, CDR2 FNYEAQ. The CDR3 runs to 17 residues. The CDR3 loop is CASRERQGSTLSGELFF. Here the CDR3 DNA reads TGTGCCAGCAGGGAGAGACAGGGATCCACCCTGTCCGGGGAGCTGTTTTTT.

This clone was detected only a few times. The V gene is TRBV30, the J gene TRBJ1-2; a possible D gene is TRBD1 (5 bases). This CDR3 comprises 14 residues. Germline CDR1 and CDR2: GTSNPN and SVGIG (reference sequence). The V end lost 7 bases, the J end lost 4 bases, and 19 bases lay between the germline ends. The CDR3 nucleotides are TGTGCCTCGAACCGCTTGACAGTTACCTATGGCTACACCTTC. Translating gives CASNRLTVTYGYTF.

V is TRBV7-9 and J is TRBJ2-1; a possible D gene is TRBD2 (5 bases). CDR1 and CDR2 (germline): SEHNR, FQNEAQ (reference sequence). V was trimmed by 3 bases and J by 0 bases, leaving 9 bases between them. There are 15 residues in the CDR3. The CDR3 DNA sequence: TGTGCCAGCAGCTTGCGTGGGAGCTCCTACAATGAGCAGTTCTTC. The encoded protein is CASSLRGSSYNEQFF.

This clone was seen a handful of times. Other DNA sequences within the sample encode an identical CDR3. The chain is built from TRBV5-1 and TRBJ2-7; 8 bases line up with TRBD1. This CDR3 region has 13 residues. With V trimmed by 4 bases and J by 2 bases, 2 bases remained unmatched. Germline V gene sequence: CDR1 SGHRS, CDR2 YFSETQ. This chain's CDR3 is CASSGQGPYEQYF. In DNA, the CDR3 is TGCGCCAGCAGCGGACAGGGACCCTACGAGCAGTACTTC.

This clone was found a few times. This sequence joins TRBV7-8 and TRBJ2-5; D call uncertain. The germline V and J ends were trimmed by 5 bases and 5 bases, with 12 bases remaining between them. The V gene's germline CDR1 is SGHVS and CDR2 FQNEAQ. This CDR3 is built from 13 residues. DNA for the CDR3: TGTGCCAGCAGCACCACGCTCGGGGAGACCCAGTACTTC. It is translated as CASSTTLGETQYF.

This clone was counted between two and nine times. This rearrangement joins TRBV6-6 to TRBJ2-2; 8 nucleotides agree with TRBD1. The CDR3 has 16 amino acids. Germline trimming cut 6 bases from V and 8 bases from J; bases unmatched to any gene: 14. Germline lookup yields CDR1 MNHNY and CDR2 SVGAGI (reference sequence). The CDR3 DNA is TGTGCCAGCAGGAACGGGGGTCAGGGGGCACGGGGGGAGCTGTTTTTT. Translation gives CASRNGGQGARGELFF.

This sequence joins TRBV27 and TRBJ2-1; the D is unclear. This CDR3 comprises 15 residues. V lost 8 bases and J 6 bases, leaving 20 bases between the germline ends. CDR1 is MNHEY and CDR2 is SMNVEV in the germline V gene (reference sequence). The CDR3 DNA reads as TGTGCCAGCCAACCAGGCCCCCCGGTCCCCAATGAGCAGTTCTTC. Its translation: CASQPGPPVPNEQFF.

The gene calls are TRBV5-1 and TRBJ2-7, with D unclear. V lost 1 base to trimming and J lost 2 bases, with 10 bases between them. Germline lookup yields CDR1 SGHRS and CDR2 YFSETQ. The CDR3 has 14 amino acids. CDR3 sequence reads: CASSLSSGAYEQYF. The DNA of the CDR3 is TGCGCCAGCAGCTTGAGTTCTGGAGCCTACGAGCAGTACTTC.